A selection of T cell receptor beta chains follows, all from one sample in a study of T cells after somatic rescue of genetic block. Libraries were prepared by immunoSEQ multiplex PCR; TCRdb keeps only in-frame clonotypes and omits some of them. The table lists 65,000 to 70,000 clones, about 92% of them singletons, with 3% in the top ten. Input material: peripheral blood mononuclear cells (PBMCs). The receptor source for this set is a middle-aged man. CDR3s include the opening cysteine and the closing phenylalanine or tryptophan. D genes are given only for firm matches. Size tells how often a clone was seen (once, few, many) or the class of an expanded clone, and some rows leave it out.

j_call,cdr3_length,clone_size,d_call,v_call,cdr3_aa,cdr3_nt
TRBJ2-5,13,.,.,TRBV27,CASRLGNQETQYF,TGTGCCAGCAGGTTGGGTAACCAAGAGACCCAGTACTTC
TRBJ2-2,13,.,.,TRBV6-4,CASTGTEGGELFF,TGTGCCAGCACGGGTACCGAGGGCGGGGAGCTGTTTTTT
TRBJ1-1,13,.,.,TRBV28,CASSPAIRGEAFF,TGTGCCAGCAGTCCTGCCATAAGGGGCGAAGCTTTCTTT
TRBJ1-1,13,.,.,TRBV2,CASRRVDSTEAFF,TGTGCCAGCAGGAGGGTTGATAGCACTGAAGCTTTCTTT
TRBJ1-1,13,.,.,TRBV29-1,CSVRWGSVAEAFF,TGCAGCGTTCGGTGGGGGAGCGTAGCTGAAGCTTTCTTT
TRBJ2-7,14,.,TRBD2,TRBV19,CASSPGTSVHEQYF,TGTGCCAGTAGTCCCGGGACTAGCGTCCACGAGCAGTACTTC
TRBJ2-2,14,.,TRBD1,TRBV18,CASLRDRGTGELFF,TGTGCCAGCCTCCGGGACAGGGGGACCGGGGAGCTGTTTTTT
TRBJ2-7,14,.,.,TRBV11-2,CASSLNAAPYEQYF,TGTGCCAGCAGCTTAAATGCCGCTCCCTACGAGCAGTACTTC
TRBJ2-1,14,.,.,TRBV7-2,CASSSPQNYNEQFF,TGTGCCAGCAGCTCCCCACAAAACTACAATGAGCAGTTCTTC
TRBJ2-2,15,.,.,TRBV7-9,CASSLGGGVTGELFF,TGTGCCAGCAGCTTAGGAGGGGGAGTGACCGGGGAGCTGTTTTTT
TRBJ2-7,17,.,TRBD2,TRBV25-1,CASSGRKQRGVFYEQYF,TGTGCCAGCAGTGGCAGAAAACAGCGGGGGGTTTTTTACGAGCAGTACTTC
TRBJ2-5,11,once,.,TRBV27,CASRDRRTQYF,TGTGCCAGCCGGGACCGACGGACCCAGTACTTC
TRBJ2-3,15,.,TRBD2,TRBV5-1,CASFPGTSGTDTQYF,TGCGCCAGCTTCCCCGGGACTAGCGGTACAGATACGCAGTATTTT
TRBJ2-7,14,.,TRBD1,TRBV18,CASSRDGQGYEQYF,TGTGCCAGCTCACGTGATGGACAGGGCTACGAGCAGTACTTC
TRBJ2-2,16,.,TRBD2,TRBV2,CASRSQLAGITGELFF,TGTGCCAGCAGGTCCCAACTAGCGGGGATCACCGGGGAGCTGTTTTTT
TRBJ2-1,16,.,TRBD1,TRBV6-5,CASSYSGQGSYNEQFF,TGTGCCAGCAGTTACTCGGGACAGGGATCCTACAATGAGCAGTTCTTC
TRBJ2-3,16,.,TRBD2,TRBV28,CASSLFGTSVADTQYF,TGTGCCAGCAGTTTATTTGGGACTAGCGTTGCAGATACGCAGTATTTT
TRBJ2-5,14,.,.,TRBV15,CATSRDRMGGTQYF,TGTGCCACCAGCAGAGACCGGATGGGGGGGACCCAGTACTTC
TRBJ2-7,12,once,TRBD2,TRBV2,CAVSGGSYEQYF,TGTGCCGTCAGCGGGGGGTCCTACGAGCAGTACTTC
TRBJ2-7,15,.,.,TRBV27,CASSLRAGISYEQYF,TGTGCCAGCAGTTTAAGGGCGGGAATATCCTACGAGCAGTACTTC
TRBJ1-5,15,.,.,TRBV6-1,CASTKQLYSNQPQHF,TGTGCCAGCACAAAACAGCTTTATAGCAATCAGCCCCAGCATTTT
TRBJ2-4,14,once,TRBD2,TRBV28,CASTRAGVQNIQYF,TGTGCCAGCACCCGGGCGGGAGTCCAAAACATTCAGTACTTC
TRBJ1-5,14,.,.,TRBV6-6,CASSSPDSNQPQHF,TGTGCCAGCAGTTCGCCCGATAGCAATCAGCCCCAGCATTTT
TRBJ1-3,15,.,.,TRBV6-6,CASSYTGSPGNTIYF,TGTGCCAGCAGTTATACAGGGTCCCCTGGAAACACCATATATTTT
TRBJ1-1,15,.,.,TRBV5-5,CASSFRSTSQTEAFF,TGTGCCAGCAGCTTTAGGAGTACGAGTCAGACAGAAGCTTTCTTT
TRBJ1-1,13,.,.,TRBV19,CASSQGLVTEAFF,TGTGCCAGTAGTCAGGGACTAGTGACTGAAGCTTTCTTT
TRBJ1-2,15,few,.,TRBV7-9,CASTEPRGWLNGYTF,TGTGCCAGCACCGAACCGCGGGGTTGGTTGAATGGCTACACCTTC
TRBJ2-1,16,.,TRBD1,TRBV2,CATGRTGVVSYNEQFF,TGTGCCACCGGCCGCACAGGGGTTGTTTCCTACAATGAGCAGTTCTTC
TRBJ2-3,16,.,TRBD2,TRBV5-4,CASSSSGLAYTDTQYF,TGTGCCAGCAGCTCGAGCGGACTAGCCTACACAGATACGCAGTATTTT
TRBJ1-2,15,.,.,TRBV6-5,CASSYSAARNYGYTF,TGTGCCAGCAGTTACTCCGCAGCGCGTAACTATGGCTACACCTTC
TRBJ2-3,15,.,TRBD2,TRBV4-3,CASSQDQRESDTQYF,TGCGCCAGCAGCCAAGACCAGCGGGAGTCGGATACGCAGTATTTT
TRBJ1-4,14,.,.,TRBV18,CASSPGGLVEKLFF,TGTGCCAGCTCACCAGGGGGTCTCGTGGAAAAACTGTTTTTT